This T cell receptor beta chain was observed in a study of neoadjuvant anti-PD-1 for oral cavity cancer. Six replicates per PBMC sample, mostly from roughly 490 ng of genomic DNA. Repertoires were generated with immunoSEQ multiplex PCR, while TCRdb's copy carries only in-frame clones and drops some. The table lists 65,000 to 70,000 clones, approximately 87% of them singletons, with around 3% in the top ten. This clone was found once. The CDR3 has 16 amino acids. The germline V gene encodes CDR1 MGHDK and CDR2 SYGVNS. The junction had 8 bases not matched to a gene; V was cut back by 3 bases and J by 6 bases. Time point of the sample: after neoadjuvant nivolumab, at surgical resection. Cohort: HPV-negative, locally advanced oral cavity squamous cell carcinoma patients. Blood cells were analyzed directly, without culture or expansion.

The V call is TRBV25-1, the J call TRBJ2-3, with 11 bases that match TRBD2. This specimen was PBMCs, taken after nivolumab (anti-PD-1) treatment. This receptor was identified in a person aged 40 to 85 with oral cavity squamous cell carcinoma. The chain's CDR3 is CASSDRVAGGRDTQYF. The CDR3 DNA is TGTGCCAGCAGTGATCGAGTAGCGGGGGGGCGGGATACGCAGTATTTT.